Below are 3 T cell receptor beta chains sequenced from a single sample in a study of blood T cell repertoires in COVID-19. Generated by immunoSEQ multiplex PCR, the TCRdb table keeps only in-frame clones and is missing some. The sample includes about 280,000 clones, approximately 90% seen only once; the top ten take approximately 2.7%. Sample: PBMCs or T cells enriched from blood (not recorded which). The origin of the receptors is a man aged 40-55 years who had been exposed to COVID-19.

The rearrangement links TRBV28 to TRBJ2-1, with unresolved D. Germline CDR1 and CDR2: MDHEN and SYDVKM. The V gene lost 1 base and the J gene lost 4 bases, with 8 bases spanning the gap. This CDR3 contains 14 residues. CDR3 DNA: TGTGCCAGCAGTTTATCACAGCCTTACAATGAGCAGTTCTTC. It encodes CASSLSQPYNEQFF. The full variable domain, completed using reference TRBV28 and TRBJ2-1, is DVKVTQSSRYLVKRTGEKVFLECVQDMDHENMFWYRQDPGLGLRLIYFSYDVKMKEKGDIPEGYSVSREKKERFSLILESASTNQTSMYLCASSLSQPYNEQFFGPGTRLTVL.

The chain combines TRBV4-3 with TRBJ1-2; TRBD1 agrees at 12 bases. The CDR3 covers 16 residues. With 6 bases clipped from V and 4 bases from J, the junction kept 9 bases outside the gene matches. The V gene's germline CDR1 is LGHNA and CDR2 YSLEER. The CDR3 region is CASRSGTGGAGYGYTF. DNA of the CDR3: TGCGCCAGCAGATCCGGGACAGGGGGCGCGGGCTATGGCTACACCTTC.

This clone has only one observation. V and J are TRBV4-1 and TRBJ1-2; weak D call: TRBD1 (5 bases). The CDR3 is made up of 16 amino acids. V was trimmed by 4 bases and J by 6 bases, leaving 21 bases between them. Germline loops: CDR1 MGHRA, CDR2 YSYEKL. The chain's CDR3 is CASSLEVGRAYNGYTF. The CDR3 DNA is TGCGCCAGCAGCCTCGAAGTTGGCAGGGCGTATAATGGCTACACCTTC.